This T cell receptor beta chain is from a study of blood T cells in healthy people across ages. The germline V gene encodes CDR1 MNHEY and CDR2 SVGAGI. The CDR3 contains 15 residues. Trimming took 8 bases from V and 2 from J, leaving 19 bases between them. Together with a sample-barcoded 5' primer, a J-beta primer mix was included in a second PCR lasting 7 to 11 cycles. TCRdb re-called the 5' RACE reads with MiXCR, one entry per CDR3 protein. In the table there are 750,000 to 950,000 distinct CDR3 sequences, under 30% of which are singletons. These data were also reused for a study on T cells of mothers and their children. This second report adds: M1S, a second-PCR primer, added sample barcodes and 2-4 random nucleotides. In related and unrelated pairs alike, thymic selection shapes TCR recombination output, with inherited differences minor.

Sequencing was carried out using blood. This chain uses TRBV6-5 with TRBJ2-7, with a tentative D call TRBD2 (7 bases). The clonotype comes from a boy younger than 18 in good health. The CDR3 protein is CASWGGRDMTYEQYF. The CDR3 coding sequence is TGTGCCAGCTGGGGGGGTCGGGACATGACCTACGAGCAGTACTTC.